The present entry profiles one T cell receptor beta chain with its context. This sample is part of a study of vaccination and CD4 T cells after COVID-19. On the study more broadly: Nasal swab PCR had shown SARS-CoV-2 positivity in the convalescent patients (roughly 10 mild cases, one severe case).

MiXCR, applied by TCRdb to the PCR reads, yields one record per CDR3 protein. Found here are 25,000 or so distinct CDR3 sequences, 45% to 60% of them singletons; the top ten hold 1% to 1.2%. Between the trimmed V and J ends, which lost 1 base and 1 base, there was a span of 9 bases. Germline CDR1 and CDR2: SGHTA and FQGNSA. The CDR3 has 15 amino acids. This TCR was recovered from a human donor who had recovered from COVID-19. This chain connects TRBV7-2 to TRBJ2-3, with D uncertain. The sequenced sample was CD4+ T cells from blood, obtained before SARS-CoV-2 vaccination. The CDR3 sequence is CASSLVVGGTDTQYF. CDR3 DNA: TGTGCCAGCAGCTTAGTTGTGGGTGGCACAGATACGCAGTATTTT.